Listed here are 10 T cell receptor beta chains from one sample, sequenced in a study of blood T cells in healthy people across ages. A J-beta primer mix and a sample-barcoded 5' primer were used in a second PCR of roughly 6 to 11 cycles. MiXCR was run by TCRdb on the 5' RACE reads, yielding one entry per CDR3 protein. The sample includes more than 1.4 million distinct CDR3 sequences, approximately 38% of them seen just once. The material sequenced was blood. These receptors originate from a woman aged 18-35 years in good health.

This clonotype was detected only a few times. The chain combines TRBV20-1 with TRBJ1-1; D remains unclear. The CDR3 is 16 residues long. Germline loops: CDR1 DFQATT, CDR2 SNEGSKA (reference sequence). V was cut by 3 bases and J by 3 bases, with 20 bases left in between. The CDR3 DNA reads TGCAGTGCTAGGGTCCCCCGACTCCGGCTGCACACTGAAGCTTTCTTT. Residues: CSARVPRLRLHTEAFF.

Notes on this clonotype: One end of the junction varies from germline; a read error may be responsible. The chain carries TRBV6-5 and TRBJ2-1, with D perhaps matching TRBD2 (7 bases). Germline CDR1 and CDR2: MNHEY and SVGAGI. The CDR3 is 17 amino acids. CDR3 DNA: TGTGCCAGCAGTTTCCGGACTAGTGGGGGCCCCTACAATGGGCAGTTCTTC. This gives the protein CASSFRTSGGPYNGQFF.

The chain carries TRBV7-9 and TRBJ2-1; 8 positions match TRBD2. CDR1 is SEHNR, CDR2 FQNEAQ, per germline (reference sequence). The CDR3 is 14 amino acids. The ends lost 7 bases at V and 8 bases at J; junction bases unmatched: 10. The DNA of the CDR3 is TGTGCCAGCACCAAGCGGGGGCCTAACGATGAGCAGTTCTTC. It encodes CASTKRGPNDEQFF.

The V gene is TRBV18, the J gene TRBJ2-5; 8 nucleotides line up with TRBD2. The length of the CDR3 is 14 residues. Germline V gene lookup returns CDR1 KGHSH and CDR2 LQKENI. The V and J ends lost 3 bases and 4 bases, in that order; junction bases with no gene match: 4. CDR3 residues: CASSPNRGGETQYF. DNA for the CDR3: TGTGCCAGCTCACCGAATCGGGGGGGAGAGACCCAGTACTTC. Full variable domain (outside the CDR3, taken from reference TRBV18 and TRBJ2-5): NAGVMQNPRHLVRRRGQEARLRCSPMKGHSHVYWYRQLPEEGLKFMVYLQKENIIDESGMPKERFSAEFPKEGPSILRIQQVVRGDSAAYFCASSPNRGGETQYFGPGTRLLVL.

The V call is TRBV5-1, the J call TRBJ2-7; 9 positions match TRBD1. V dropped 4 bases and J dropped 6; count of bases not matched to a gene: 8. The CDR3 runs 14 residues. Germline V CDR1 and CDR2: SGHRS, YFSETQ. CDR3 DNA: TGCGCCAGCAGCCGCCCAACAGGGGGCCGCGAGCAGTACTTC. Its protein product is CASSRPTGGREQYF.

The J gene is TRBJ2-1, the V gene TRBV3-1; 10 nucleotides align to TRBD1. The CDR3 consists of 17 residues. The V gene end was trimmed by 4 bases and the J gene end by 6 bases; junction bases not matched to a gene: 12. Per germline, CDR1 LGHDT and CDR2 YNNKEL (reference sequence). DNA of the CDR3: TGTGCCAGCAGCCCCAGGGTGGGGACAGGGGATATCAATGAGCAGTTCTTC. Protein sequence: CASSPRVGTGDINEQFF.

The J gene is TRBJ1-2, the V gene TRBV5-1; D not resolved. The length of the CDR3 is 14 residues. CDR1 is SGHRS and CDR2 is YFSETQ in the germline V gene. Trimming pared 4 bases from V and 1 base from J, leaving 11 bases between. CDR3 protein: CASSPDGFNYGYTF. In DNA form, the CDR3 reads TGCGCCAGCAGCCCGGACGGGTTTAACTATGGCTACACCTTC.

This clonotype appeared a few times. The chain is built from TRBV7-9 and TRBJ1-1; D may be TRBD1 (5 bases). V was pared by 5 bases and J by 3 bases, with 19 bases between. Germline V CDR1 and CDR2: SEHNR, FQNEAQ (reference sequence). The CDR3 extends over 16 amino acids. The CDR3 DNA is TGTGCCAGCAGCCAATTCGTCGGGGCCGGGGACACTGAAGCTTTCTTT. This encodes CASSQFVGAGDTEAFF.

This sequence joins TRBV29-1 and TRBJ1-2; D is perhaps TRBD1 (6 bases). Germline V lookup: CDR1 SQVTM, CDR2 ANQGSEA. CDR3 size: 17 residues. V lost 5 bases, J lost 1 base, and 23 bases lay in between. CDR3 region: CSVQGVGALTRNYGYTF. Here the CDR3 DNA reads TGCAGCGTTCAAGGGGTGGGGGCTCTTACCCGTAACTATGGCTACACCTTC.

This chain uses TRBV28 with TRBJ1-2; D gene unclear. Germline loops: CDR1 MDHEN, CDR2 SYDVKM. With 8 bases removed from V and 4 bases from J, the gap between germline ends came to 5 bases. This CDR3 spans 10 amino acids. CDR3 region: CASHRYGYTF. CDR3 nucleotide sequence: TGTGCCAGCCACCGCTATGGCTACACCTTC.